A single sample is the source of the 18 T cell receptor beta chains below, sequenced in a study of T cells in Graves' hyperthyroidism and ophthalmopathy (dated by TCRdb to about 2019). Preparation of the library involved multiplex PCR. The sample was run on an Illumina HiSeq 2000. TCR beta CDR3 regions were amplified from RNA transcripts. The first round of RT-PCR for the TCR CDR3 was performed with the HTBI primer set and the Qiagen OneStep RT-PCR kit. The raw public reads went through TCRdb reprocessing: fastp at Q25, MiXCR clone calling, in-frame beta chains kept. When rows share a CDR3 protein, they turn into one entry using the most common DNA and genes. The sample records approximately 400,000 distinct CDR3 sequences, more than 12% of which are singletons. The biggest ten clones account for over 25% of the sample. The sequencing sample was made of blood. The receptors stem from a man aged 50 to 60 with Graves' ophthalmopathy.

This rearrangement joins TRBV12-3 or TRBV12-4 to TRBJ2-2; TRBD2 matches 11 bases. The CDR3 covers 15 residues. V was clipped by 5 bases and J by 6 bases; unmatched bases: 5. The CDR3 here is CASSPLAGAPGELFF. DNA of the CDR3: TGTGCCAGCAGTCCACTAGCGGGAGCCCCCGGGGAGCTGTTTTTT.

The V call is TRBV29-1, the J call TRBJ2-1, with D hard to call. V was clipped by 8 bases and J by 5 bases, with 16 bases between them. The germline V gene encodes CDR1 SQVTM and CDR2 ANQGSEA. CDR3 length: 13 residues. CDR3 region: CSHGLSVDNEQFF. The CDR3 nucleotides are TGCAGCCACGGTTTATCGGTCGACAATGAGCAGTTCTTC.

In its sample, this clonotype was seen many times. The V call is TRBV27, the J call TRBJ1-2, with 9 positions matching TRBD1. The CDR3 contains 16 residues. Germline V gene lookup returns CDR1 MNHEY and CDR2 SMNVEV (reference sequence). Unmatched junction bases numbered 13, after V lost 6 bases and J lost 5 bases. CDR3 in amino acids: CASSPSQGAEVYGYTF. The CDR3 DNA reads TGTGCCAGCAGCCCCTCACAGGGGGCCGAAGTATATGGCTACACCTTC.

This clonotype was recorded many times. V is TRBV11-1 and J is TRBJ2-7, with D perhaps TRBD2 (5 bases). The CDR3 totals 15 residues. Trimming pared 2 bases from V and 6 bases from J, leaving 17 bases between. Germline lookup yields CDR1 SGHAT and CDR2 FQDESV (reference sequence). CDR3 bases: TGTGCCAGCAGCTTAACGAACCCTAGCAGTTCCGAGCAGTACTTC. This translates into CASSLTNPSSSEQYF.

The V and J genes are TRBV19 and TRBJ2-7, with 7 bases identical to TRBD2. This CDR3 is built from 13 residues. Germline CDR1 and CDR2: LNHDA and SQIVND (reference sequence). V lost 5 bases to trimming and J lost 3 bases; unmatched junction nucleotides: 4. The CDR3 coding sequence is TGTGCCAGTAGTGATGCTAGCGGCTACGAGCAGTACTTC. Its translation: CASSDASGYEQYF.

In this sample, this clonotype turned up many times. CDR3 residues: CASRYTGVGAFEAFF. CDR3 nucleotides: TGTGCCAGCAGGTACACAGGGGTCGGGGCATTTGAAGCTTTCTTT. The genes are TRBV27 and TRBJ1-1, with 7 bases matching TRBD1. There are 15 residues in the CDR3. V lost 6 bases and J lost 7; bases outside the gene matches: 14. The V gene's germline CDR1 is MNHEY and CDR2 SMNVEV (reference sequence).

The chain is built from TRBV3-1 and TRBJ2-5; possible D gene TRBD1, 5 bases. CDR1 is LGHDT, CDR2 YNNKEL, per germline (reference sequence). The CDR3 consists of 15 residues. Trimming pared 2 bases from V and 2 bases from J, leaving 12 bases between. This chain's CDR3 is CASSQFNPGQETQYF. CDR3 bases: TGTGCCAGCAGCCAATTTAACCCAGGGCAAGAGACCCAGTACTTC.

This clonotype showed up many times. This chain connects TRBV11-2 to TRBJ2-2; 11 nucleotides line up with TRBD2. The CDR3 totals 14 residues. V lost 5 bases to trimming and J lost 6 bases; unmatched junction nucleotides: 2. From germline, CDR1 is SGHAT and CDR2 FQNNGV. Here the CDR3 reads CASSGTSGPGELFF. In nucleotides, the CDR3 is TGTGCCAGCAGCGGGACTAGCGGTCCCGGGGAGCTGTTTTTT. The whole variable domain, remainder taken from reference TRBV11-2 and TRBJ2-2, is EAGVAQSPRYKIIEKRQSVAFWCNPISGHATLYWYQQILGQGPKLLIQFQNNGVVDDSQLPKDRFSAERLKGVDSTLKIQPAKLEDSAVYLCASSGTSGPGELFFGEGSRLTVL.

Details on this clonotype: This clone may be a read error of a much larger clone one base away. The chain is built from TRBV19 and TRBJ1-1; 9 nucleotides match TRBD1. The CDR3 contains 15 residues. V lost 5 bases, J lost 5 bases, and 9 bases stayed unmatched. Germline CDR1 LNHDA, CDR2 SQIVND (reference sequence). The CDR3 region has the DNA TGTGCCAGTAGTGCCTTACAGGGGGCTAGTACTGAAGCTTTCTTT. It specifies CASSALQGASTEAFF.

This clonotype was counted between two and nine times. The rearrangement uses TRBV7-8 and TRBJ1-4; tentative D call: TRBD1 (6 bases). The CDR3 contains 18 residues. Between the trimmed V and J ends, which lost 2 bases and 4 bases, there was a span of 20 bases. The germline CDR1 and CDR2 sequences are SGHVS and FQNEAQ. CDR3 region: CASSLRTVVYSGNEKLFF. CDR3 bases: TGTGCCAGCAGCTTAAGGACAGTAGTATATTCGGGTAATGAAAAACTGTTTTTT.

The chain recombines TRBV19 with TRBJ1-1, with unresolved D. The germline V and J ends were trimmed by 7 bases and 1 base, with 7 bases remaining between them. Germline CDR1 and CDR2: LNHDA and SQIVND (reference sequence). CDR3 length equals 12 residues. In nucleotides, the CDR3 is TGTGCCAGTAATAGAGAGAACACTGAAGCTTTCTTT. Translation gives CASNRENTEAFF.

V gene TRBV7-6 combines with J gene TRBJ2-7, with 9 bases fitting TRBD2. This CDR3 spans 15 amino acids. After removal of 11 bases from V and 4 bases from J, the junction contained 15 bases not matched to a gene. CDR1 is SGHVS, CDR2 FNYEAQ, per germline. CDR3 protein: CAPYSRAGGEYEQYF. The CDR3 DNA sequence: TGTGCCCCCTACTCTCGGGCGGGAGGGGAGTACGAGCAGTACTTC.

This clonotype was found many times. The chain couples TRBV10-1 to TRBJ1-1; D call uncertain. The CDR3 runs 13 residues. The V end was cut by 5 bases, the J end by 4 bases, with 11 bases between. The germline V gene has CDR1 WNHNN and CDR2 SYGVQD (reference sequence). The CDR3 spells CASSSSGATEAFF. The CDR3 DNA sequence: TGCGCCAGCAGTTCGTCCGGAGCCACTGAAGCTTTCTTT.

This clonotype showed up many times. One junction end disagrees with the germline gene, perhaps due to a read error. The V call is TRBV29-1, the J call TRBJ2-7; tentatively, D is TRBD1 (5 bases). CDR3 length equals 14 residues. Germline-derived CDR1 and CDR2 are SQVTM and ANQGSEA. The CDR3 protein is CSVEVGGAQVEQYF. The DNA of the CDR3 is TGCAGCGTCGAAGTCGGTGGGGCCCAGGTCGAGCAGTACTTC.

V usage is TRBV9 and J usage is TRBJ1-2, with D hard to call. CDR1 and CDR2 from the germline V gene are SGDLS and YYNGEE. The CDR3 is 15 amino acids. The V end was cut by 5 bases, the J end by 3 bases, with 17 bases between. CDR3 DNA sequence: TGTGCCAGCAGGGCGGACGACCAACAATACTATGGCTACACCTTC. Translating gives CASRADDQQYYGYTF.

This clonotype has ten or more counts. J is TRBJ2-7 and V is TRBV3-1, with D perhaps TRBD2 (5 bases). V was pared by 4 bases and J by 2 bases, with 15 bases between. The CDR3 is 15 residues long. Germline V gives CDR1 LGHDT, CDR2 YNNKEL (reference sequence). The CDR3 is CASSPPGSATYEQYF. The CDR3 nucleotides are TGTGCCAGCAGCCCGCCGGGGAGCGCAACCTACGAGCAGTACTTC.

This chain joins TRBV29-1 and TRBJ1-2, with a possible D match to TRBD1 (5 bases). The V end was cut by 3 bases, the J end by 7 bases, with 15 bases between. CDR3 length: 13 amino acids. CDR1 SQVTM and CDR2 ANQGSEA come from the germline V gene. The CDR3 DNA is TGCAGCGTTGATTTTGGCAGGGCCGGTGGCTACACCTTC. Translated, it gives CSVDFGRAGGYTF.

This clonotype was detected many times. The chain uses TRBV7-9 and TRBJ1-1, with D perhaps TRBD1 (6 bases). The V end lost 1 base, the J end lost 7 bases, and 13 bases lay between the germline ends. The CDR3 runs 14 residues. CDR1 and CDR2 from the germline V gene are SEHNR and FQNEAQ (reference sequence). DNA of the CDR3: TGTGCCAGCAGCTTAGATCAGGGGTCCGGTGAAGCTTTCTTT. Protein sequence: CASSLDQGSGEAFF.